This T cell receptor beta chain was identified during a study of T cells in localized non-small cell lung cancer (dated by TCRdb to 2020 to 2022). Turning to the overall study: Comparing tumors with uninvolved tumor-adjacent lungs, the study looked at the T cell repertoires of roughly 250 patients with early-stage NSCLC. The cohort was made up of approximately 250 treatment-naive NSCLC patients whose localized lung tumors had been resected. The mean age of the NSCLC patients was around 65 years, with roughly 120 men and 85 to 110 women.

The immunoSEQ Assay was used to sequence TCR beta CDR3 regions from DNA. In the paper's pipeline: T cell density was computed as TCR beta template counts normalized to usable DNA estimated by amplifying housekeeping genes. Richness was estimated with the preseqR package, extrapolating to 400,000 templates for PBMC samples and 120,000 templates for tissue samples. Clonality was taken to be one minus Pielou's evenness. Tissue-enriched TCRs were identified through differential abundance testing performed on productive amino-acid clonotypes, with a minimum total count of 5 and an alpha of 0.1. Repertoire overlap between compartments was quantified with the Jaccard Index and Morisita Overlap Index. GLIPH clustered TCR beta CDR3s with public tetramer-defined viral CDR3s; viral motifs required at least three viral sequences plus V-gene enrichment. The table was pulled from immuneACCESS by TCRdb, which kept in-frame rearrangements only. Such tables lose some clones; where checked, under half of the loss comes from unresolved V genes, and the rest has no known cause. Clone size and V and J calls were adopted from that table, with D and trimming inferred from the DNA. The sample table records fewer than 35,000 clones; 85% to 90% of these occur just once. The ten largest clones capture approximately 3.8% of the sample.

The CDR3 numbers 17 residues from cysteine through phenylalanine. Only the CDR3 region is kept as DNA, spanning 51 bases read in frame from base 1. Reading the germline V gene gives CDR1 SGHVS and CDR2 FNYEAQ. Here V drops 5 bases and J drops 0 bases, and the junction holds 5 bases not matched to any gene. The research as a whole found: Multi-region tumor sequencing was not performed, so intratumor heterogeneity could not be excluded. Longer overall survival was associated with higher blood T cell density, whereas shorter survival was associated with higher adjacent-lung clonality. Since the design was exploratory, TCR variables were selected using unadjusted p-values with no false-discovery rate correction. Uninvolved tumor-adjacent lung showed the highest T cell clonality, higher than tumor, which suggests more focused antigenic responses in the adjacent lung. A median of approximately 62 of the top 100 tumor clones turned up in the paired uninvolved adjacent lung, and 25 to 30 of those clones also ranked among the top 100 of that same adjacent lung.

At diagnosis, tumor, uninvolved tumor-adjacent lung and peripheral blood were collected and then preserved as a mix of FFPE and fresh-frozen material. For TCR repertoire profiling, blood samples were analyzed in the form of peripheral blood mononuclear cells. Of note for this clone: Its antigen is still unknown. Base qualities are missing; no much larger clone stands one base away.

In this chain, TRBV7-6 is recombined with TRBJ2-6; 9 bases in the junction line up with TRBD1. The material sequenced was peripheral blood, taken before any cancer treatment. This receptor was obtained from a male donor aged 60 or older with stage III lung adenocarcinoma. The CDR3 region reads CASSPRTGDSGANVLTF. In nucleotides, the sequence is TGTGCCAGCAGCCCCCGGACAGGGGACTCTGGGGCCAACGTCCTGACTTTC.